This entry describes one T cell receptor beta chain. The entry originates in a study of blood T cell repertoires in COVID-19. The overall study: Italy, Spain and the United States were the sources of the convalescent and acute COVID-19 samples. Nucleic acid was either cDNA or gDNA, and it came from T cells, B-cell-depleted T cells, or PBMCs.

Seattle patient enrollment occurred during active infection, with longitudinal follow-up thereafter. Some clones are missing from TCRdb's copy, which holds only in-frame ones; the method was immunoSEQ multiplex PCR. Among over 200,000 clones listed, about 90% were seen once. Source material: peripheral blood. This TCR was recovered from a person aged 18 to 35 with COVID-19, enrolled during active disease.

The CDR3 region has the DNA TGTGCCACTCAGCGGGACTACACCGGGGAGCTGTTTTTT. Its translation is CATQRDYTGELFF. The V call is TRBV15, the J call TRBJ2-2, with 7 bases matching TRBD2. CDR3 length equals 13 residues. Per the germline V gene, CDR1 is LNHNV and CDR2 is YYDKDF (reference sequence). V trimming: 9 bases; J trimming: 3 bases; junction bases outside the gene matches: 4.